These T cell receptor beta chains were read from a single sample in a study of blood T cell repertoires in COVID-19. Sequencing used immunoSEQ multiplex PCR; TCRdb keeps in-frame clones, though not all of them. Here the sample spans 95,000 to 150,000 clones, 87% being singletons. Sequencing used peripheral blood. These receptors all stem from a woman in her 70s with acute or convalescent COVID-19. Each CDR3 is given with its conserved first and last residue. The order of the fields is D gene, clone size, J gene, V gene, CDR3 protein, CDR3 DNA. A D gene is named only where the DNA matches it firmly. Part of the rows lack a size; the others show once, few, many or a class for expanded clones.

D: TRBD1; size: few; J: TRBJ1-5; V: TRBV4-1; CDR3: CASSQDGTVNQPQHF; DNA: TGCGCCAGCAGCCAAGATGGGACAGTCAATCAGCCCCAGCATTTT
D: TRBD1; size: NA; J: TRBJ1-1; V: TRBV6-6; CDR3: CASRPGQMNTEAFF; DNA: TGTGCCAGCAGGCCGGGACAGATGAACACTGAAGCTTTCTTT
D: TRBD1; size: NA; J: TRBJ2-7; V: TRBV6-5; CDR3: CASSPGGYEQYF; DNA: TGTGCCAGCAGCCCAGGGGGCTACGAGCAGTACTTC
D: TRBD1; size: few; J: TRBJ1-6; V: TRBV11-2; CDR3: CASSSETGFSPLHF; DNA: TGTGCCAGCAGCTCAGAGACAGGGTTCTCACCCCTCCACTTT
D: TRBD1; size: NA; J: TRBJ2-2; V: TRBV19; CDR3: CASTPGTENTGELFF; DNA: TGTGCCAGTACCCCCGGGACAGAGAACACCGGGGAGCTGTTTTTT
D: NA; size: few; J: TRBJ1-6; V: TRBV6-5; CDR3: CASSPPGGYSPLHF; DNA: TGTGCCAGCAGTCCCCCGGGGGGTTATTCACCCCTCCACTTT
D: NA; size: NA; J: TRBJ1-1; V: TRBV12-3/TRBV12-4; CDR3: CASRLYMNTEAFF; DNA: TGTGCCAGCCGACTCTATATGAACACTGAAGCTTTCTTT
D: TRBD2; size: NA; J: TRBJ2-7; V: TRBV3-1/TRBV3-2; CDR3: CASSHATSGGSPSSYEQYF; DNA: TGTGCCAGCAGCCACGCAACTAGCGGGGGATCCCCCAGCTCCTACGAGCAGTACTTC
D: NA; size: NA; J: TRBJ1-2; V: TRBV19; CDR3: CASSTGLDGYTF; DNA: TGTGCCAGTAGTACAGGGCTTGATGGCTACACCTTC
D: TRBD1; size: NA; J: TRBJ2-3; V: TRBV6-5; CDR3: CASNRQGSTDTQYF; DNA: TGTGCCAGCAATAGACAGGGTAGCACAGATACGCAGTATTTT
D: TRBD1; size: NA; J: TRBJ2-3; V: TRBV9; CDR3: CASSIRTGPTDTQYF; DNA: TGTGCCAGCAGCATAAGGACAGGGCCCACAGATACGCAGTATTTT
D: NA; size: NA; J: TRBJ2-1; V: TRBV6-1; CDR3: CASSASDTAPYNEQFF; DNA: TGTGCCAGCAGTGCTTCCGACACCGCACCCTACAATGAGCAGTTCTTC
D: NA; size: NA; J: TRBJ1-3; V: TRBV2; CDR3: CASRGAGGGNTIYF; DNA: TGTGCCAGCAGGGGGGCAGGAGGTGGAAACACCATATATTTT
D: TRBD1; size: NA; J: TRBJ1-2; V: TRBV6-1; CDR3: CASSEEPDRAGYTF; DNA: TGTGCCAGCAGTGAAGAACCGGACAGGGCTGGCTACACCTTC
D: NA; size: once; J: TRBJ1-3; V: TRBV7-9; CDR3: CASSLAATRGNTIYF; DNA: TGTGCCAGCAGCTTAGCCGCGACGAGGGGAAACACCATATATTTT
D: TRBD1; size: NA; J: TRBJ1-4; V: TRBV11-2; CDR3: CASRTPGTAFEKLFF; DNA: TGTGCCAGCAGGACCCCGGGGACAGCTTTTGAAAAACTGTTTTTT